Below are 11 T cell receptor beta chains sequenced from a single sample in a study of cytomegalovirus exposure and HLA in healthy donors. The method was immunoSEQ multiplex PCR; TCRdb's version includes in-frame clones alone and lacks a portion of them. In the table there are a few hundred thousand clones, 86% of which are singletons. The sample taken for sequencing was PBMCs. These receptors were taken from a woman younger than 35 in good health and CMV-seronegative.

This sequence joins TRBV28 and TRBJ1-2; 12 bases line up with TRBD1. The CDR3 spans 16 residues. From germline, CDR1 is MDHEN and CDR2 SYDVKM. V shed 6 bases and J 8 bases; nucleotides not matched to a gene: 13. CDR3 loop: CASRPPGGQGARGYTF. CDR3 DNA: TGTGCCAGCAGACCACCGGGGGGACAGGGGGCGCGGGGCTACACCTTC.

This clone was counted a single time. V is TRBV5-1 and J is TRBJ1-3, with unresolved D. This CDR3 is 14 amino acids long. Germline V gives CDR1 SGHRS, CDR2 YFSETQ. V lost 5 bases and J lost 0, with 9 bases in between. The CDR3 sequence is CASSAGNSGNTIYF. The CDR3 DNA reads as TGCGCCAGCAGTGCCGGGAACTCTGGAAACACCATATATTTT. The full variable domain, with the rest looked up from reference TRBV5-1 and TRBJ1-3, is KAGVTQTPRYLIKTRGQQVTLSCSPISGHRSVSWYQQTPGQGLQFLFEYFSETQRNKGNFPGRFSGRQFSNSRSEMNVSTLELGDSALYLCASSAGNSGNTIYFGEGSWLTVV.

This clone appeared a few times. J is TRBJ2-2 and V is TRBV6-5; the match to TRBD1 covers 7 bases. Germline assignment: CDR1 MNHEY and CDR2 SVGAGI. J gave up 0 bases and V 9 bases, and 1 base lay outside the gene matches. This CDR3 has 13 amino acids. The CDR3 bases are TGTGCCAGTGGACAGGCGAACACCGGGGAGCTGTTTTTT. Protein product: CASGQANTGELFF.

This clone was counted ten times or more. The chain recombines TRBV18 with TRBJ1-3, with TRBD1 matching over 8 bases. This CDR3 has 14 residues. Unmatched junction bases numbered 1, after V lost 4 bases and J lost 2 bases. The V gene's germline CDR1 is KGHSH and CDR2 LQKENI. The CDR3 coding sequence is TGTGCCAGCTCACAGGACAGGGCTGGAAACACCATATATTTT. This sequence encodes CASSQDRAGNTIYF.

The J gene is TRBJ2-1, the V gene TRBV29-1; TRBD1 matches 7 bases. V shed 0 bases and J 2 bases; nucleotides not matched to a gene: 1. CDR1 SQVTM and CDR2 ANQGSEA come from the germline V gene. The CDR3 consists of 14 residues. The CDR3 loop reads CSVEETGTYNEQFF. The CDR3 DNA sequence: TGCAGCGTTGAAGAGACAGGGACCTACAATGAGCAGTTCTTC.

The sample holds a few counts of this clone. V usage is TRBV2 and J usage is TRBJ1-3, with D tentatively TRBD1 (5 bases). V was trimmed by 7 bases and J by 14 bases, leaving 12 bases between them. From germline, CDR1 is SNHLY and CDR2 FYNNEI. This CDR3 has 10 residues. Here the CDR3 reads CASISRQLYF. CDR3 bases: TGTGCCAGCATTAGCAGACAGCTATATTTT.

V and J are TRBV7-3 and TRBJ2-1; the match to TRBD2 covers 14 bases. The trim removed 3 bases at V and 2 bases at J, leaving 9 bases unmatched. The CDR3 contains 19 residues. The germline gives CDR1 SGHTA, CDR2 FQGTGA. The chain's CDR3 is CASSLRGLAGVGTYNEQFF. As DNA, the CDR3 is TGTGCCAGCAGCTTGAGGGGACTAGCGGGAGTCGGGACCTACAATGAGCAGTTCTTC.

The V and J genes are TRBV9 and TRBJ2-1; a possible D gene is TRBD2 (6 bases). The ends were cut back, 0 bases at V and 4 bases at J, with 8 bases in the middle. From germline, CDR1 is SGDLS and CDR2 YYNGEE. The CDR3 is made up of 14 amino acids. CDR3 sequence: CASSVEAGYNEQFF. For the CDR3, the DNA is TGTGCCAGCAGCGTAGAAGCGGGTTACAATGAGCAGTTCTTC.

The count of this clone is one. The rearrangement uses TRBV11-2 and TRBJ2-5, with D maybe TRBD2 (5 bases). CDR3 length equals 15 residues. With 1 base removed from V and 5 bases from J, the gap between germline ends came to 14 bases. CDR1 is SGHAT and CDR2 is FQNNGV in the germline V gene. The CDR3 loop reads CASSLAGGSAETQYF. In nucleotides, the CDR3 is TGTGCCAGCAGCTTAGCTGGAGGTAGCGCGGAGACCCAGTACTTC.

A remark on this clone: Other nucleotide sequences in the sample specify the same CDR3. The chain joins TRBV5-4 to TRBJ2-7, with 9 bases aligning to TRBD2. Trimming took 4 bases from V and 1 from J; bases not matched to a gene: 0. Germline CDR1 and CDR2: SGHNT and YYREEE (reference sequence). CDR3 length: 13 residues. The CDR3 sequence: CASSLAGSYEQYF. The CDR3 DNA sequence: TGTGCCAGCAGCCTAGCGGGATCCTACGAGCAGTACTTC.

This clone was picked up a small number of times. The chain links TRBV27 to TRBJ1-1; D not resolved. This CDR3 comprises 13 residues. Germline assignment: CDR1 MNHEY and CDR2 SMNVEV (reference sequence). The V and J ends lost 2 bases and 1 base respectively, with 5 bases between them. The CDR3 loop is CASSLASNTEAFF. DNA of the CDR3: TGTGCCAGCAGTTTAGCGTCGAACACTGAAGCTTTCTTT.